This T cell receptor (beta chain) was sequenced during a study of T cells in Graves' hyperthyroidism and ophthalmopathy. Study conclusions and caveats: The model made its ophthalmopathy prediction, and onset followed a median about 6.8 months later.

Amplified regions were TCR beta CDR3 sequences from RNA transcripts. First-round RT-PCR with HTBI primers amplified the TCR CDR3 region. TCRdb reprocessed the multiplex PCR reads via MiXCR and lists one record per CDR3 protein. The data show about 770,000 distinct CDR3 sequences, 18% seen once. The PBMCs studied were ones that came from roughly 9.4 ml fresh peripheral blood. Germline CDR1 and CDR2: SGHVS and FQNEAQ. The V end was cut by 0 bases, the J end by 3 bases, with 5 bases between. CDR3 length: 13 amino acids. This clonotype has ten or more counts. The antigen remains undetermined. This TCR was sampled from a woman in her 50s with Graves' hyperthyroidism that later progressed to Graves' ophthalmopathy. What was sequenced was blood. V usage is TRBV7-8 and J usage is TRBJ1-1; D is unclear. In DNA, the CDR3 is TGTGCCAGCAGCTTAGCTATACACACTGAAGCTTTCTTT. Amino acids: CASSLAIHTEAFF.